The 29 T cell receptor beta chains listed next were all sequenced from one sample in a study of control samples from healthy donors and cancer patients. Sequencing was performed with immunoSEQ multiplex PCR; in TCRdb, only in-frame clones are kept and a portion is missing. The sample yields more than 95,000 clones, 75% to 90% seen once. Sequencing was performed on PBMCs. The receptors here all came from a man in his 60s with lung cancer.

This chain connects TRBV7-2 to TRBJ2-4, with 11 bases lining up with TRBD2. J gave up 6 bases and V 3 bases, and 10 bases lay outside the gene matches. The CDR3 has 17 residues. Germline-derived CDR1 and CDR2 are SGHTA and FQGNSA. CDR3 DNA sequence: TGTGCCAGCAGCTTCAAATTCGCCGGGACTAGCGGAAACATTCAGTACTTC. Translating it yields CASSFKFAGTSGNIQYF.

In nucleotides, the CDR3 is TGTGCCAGCAGCCAGGGCGATTCACCCCTCCACTTT. Translating gives CASSQGDSPLHF. The chain joins TRBV3-1 (or the pseudogene TRBV3-2) to TRBJ1-6; D not certain. V shed 3 bases and J shed 8 bases, with 5 bases lying between them. Germline values: CDR1 LGHDT, CDR2 YNNKEL (reference sequence). This CDR3 contains 12 residues.

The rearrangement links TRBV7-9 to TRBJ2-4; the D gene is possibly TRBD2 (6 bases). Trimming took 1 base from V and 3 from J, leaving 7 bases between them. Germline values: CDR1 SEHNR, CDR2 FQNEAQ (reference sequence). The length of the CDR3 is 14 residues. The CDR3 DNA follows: TGTGCCAGCAGCTTAGGACTAGACAAAAACATTCAGTACTTC. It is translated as CASSLGLDKNIQYF. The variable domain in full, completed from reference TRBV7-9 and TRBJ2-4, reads DTGVSQNPRHKITKRGQNVTFRCDPISEHNRLYWYRQTLGQGPEFLTYFQNEAQLEKSRLLSDRFSAERPKGSFSTLEIQRTEQGDSAMYLCASSLGLDKNIQYFGAGTRLSVL.

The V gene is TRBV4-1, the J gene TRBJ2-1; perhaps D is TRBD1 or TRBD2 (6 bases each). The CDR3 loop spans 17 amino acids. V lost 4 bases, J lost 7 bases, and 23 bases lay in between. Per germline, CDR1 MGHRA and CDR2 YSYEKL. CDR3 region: CASSLSWGDTRGNEQFF. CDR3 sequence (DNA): TGCGCCAGCAGCCTGTCCTGGGGGGACACAAGGGGGAATGAGCAGTTCTTC.

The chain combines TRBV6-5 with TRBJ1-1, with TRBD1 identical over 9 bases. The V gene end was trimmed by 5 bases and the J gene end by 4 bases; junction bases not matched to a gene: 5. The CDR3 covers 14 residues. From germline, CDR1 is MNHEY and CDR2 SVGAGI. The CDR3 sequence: CASSRETGGTEAFF. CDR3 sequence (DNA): TGTGCCAGCAGTCGGGAGACAGGGGGCACTGAAGCTTTCTTT.

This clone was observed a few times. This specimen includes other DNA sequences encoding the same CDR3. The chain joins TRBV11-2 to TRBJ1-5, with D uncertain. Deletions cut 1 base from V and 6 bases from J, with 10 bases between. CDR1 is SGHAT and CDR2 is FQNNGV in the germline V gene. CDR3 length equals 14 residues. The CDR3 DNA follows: TGTGCCAGCAGCTTAGGGGGAGGAGGTCAGCCCCAGCATTTT. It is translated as CASSLGGGGQPQHF.

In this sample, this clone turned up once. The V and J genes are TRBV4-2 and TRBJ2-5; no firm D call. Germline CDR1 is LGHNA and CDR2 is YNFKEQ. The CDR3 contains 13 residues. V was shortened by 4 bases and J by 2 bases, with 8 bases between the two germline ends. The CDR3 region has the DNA TGTGCCAGCAGCCTTAGTAGGCAAGAGACCCAGTACTTC. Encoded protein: CASSLSRQETQYF.

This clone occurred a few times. CDR3 in amino acids: CATTPDRGLTEAFF. As DNA, the CDR3 is TGTGCCACAACCCCTGACAGGGGGCTCACTGAAGCTTTCTTT. The chain couples TRBV24-1 to TRBJ1-1; 10 positions agree with TRBD1. The V segment lost 10 bases and the J segment 4 bases; nucleotides outside the gene matches: 8. Germline loops: CDR1 KGHDR, CDR2 SFDVKD. This CDR3 comprises 14 residues.

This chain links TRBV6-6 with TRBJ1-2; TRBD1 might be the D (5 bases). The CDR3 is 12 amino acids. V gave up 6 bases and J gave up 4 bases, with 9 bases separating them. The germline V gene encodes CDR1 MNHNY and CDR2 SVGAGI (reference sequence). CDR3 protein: CASSQGFYGYTF. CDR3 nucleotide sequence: TGTGCCAGCAGCCAGGGTTTCTATGGCTACACCTTC.

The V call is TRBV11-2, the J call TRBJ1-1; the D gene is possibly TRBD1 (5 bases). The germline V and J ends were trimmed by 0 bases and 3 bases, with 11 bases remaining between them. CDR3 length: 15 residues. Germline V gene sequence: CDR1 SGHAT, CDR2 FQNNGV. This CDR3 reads CASSLDGRGYTEAFF. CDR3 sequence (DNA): TGTGCCAGCAGCTTAGATGGGCGGGGGTACACTGAAGCTTTCTTT.

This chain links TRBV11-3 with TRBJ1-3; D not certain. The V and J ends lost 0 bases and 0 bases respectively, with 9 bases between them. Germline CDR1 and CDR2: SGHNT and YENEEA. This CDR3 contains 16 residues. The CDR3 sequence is CASSLDRGLSGNTIYF. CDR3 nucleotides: TGTGCCAGCAGCTTAGACCGAGGCCTCTCTGGAAACACCATATATTTT.

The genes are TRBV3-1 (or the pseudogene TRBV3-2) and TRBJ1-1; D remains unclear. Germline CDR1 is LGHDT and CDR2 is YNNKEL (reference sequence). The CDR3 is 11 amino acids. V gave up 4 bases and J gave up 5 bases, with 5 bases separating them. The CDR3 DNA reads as TGTGCCAGCAGCCGAGGGACTGAAGCTTTCTTT. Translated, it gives CASSRGTEAFF.

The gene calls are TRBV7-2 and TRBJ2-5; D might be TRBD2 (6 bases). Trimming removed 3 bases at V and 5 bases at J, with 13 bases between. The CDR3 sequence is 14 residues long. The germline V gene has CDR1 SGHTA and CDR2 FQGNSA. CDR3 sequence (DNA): TGTGCCAGCAGCTTCGGGGGAACTGGGGAGACCCAGTACTTC. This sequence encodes CASSFGGTGETQYF.

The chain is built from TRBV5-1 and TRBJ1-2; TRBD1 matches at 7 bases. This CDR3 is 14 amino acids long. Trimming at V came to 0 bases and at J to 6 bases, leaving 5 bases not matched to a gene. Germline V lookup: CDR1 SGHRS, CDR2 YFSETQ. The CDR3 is CASSLEGASNGYTF. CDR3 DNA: TGCGCCAGCAGCTTGGAGGGGGCGAGCAATGGCTACACCTTC.

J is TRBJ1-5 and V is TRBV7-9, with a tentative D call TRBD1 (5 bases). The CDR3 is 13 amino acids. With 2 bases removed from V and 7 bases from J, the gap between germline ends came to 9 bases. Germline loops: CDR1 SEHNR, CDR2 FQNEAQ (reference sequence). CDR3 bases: TGTGCCAGCAGCTTACAGGGCGCCCAGCCCCAGCATTTT. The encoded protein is CASSLQGAQPQHF.

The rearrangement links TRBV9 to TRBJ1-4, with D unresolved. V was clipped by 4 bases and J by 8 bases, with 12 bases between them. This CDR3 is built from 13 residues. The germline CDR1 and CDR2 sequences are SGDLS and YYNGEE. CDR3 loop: CASSRDYMEKLFF. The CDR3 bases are TGTGCCAGCAGCCGAGATTACATGGAAAAACTGTTTTTT.

CDR3 region: CASSLTAFEAFF. For the CDR3, the DNA is TGTGCCAGCAGCTTAACAGCGTTTGAAGCTTTCTTT. The chain carries TRBV11-2 and TRBJ1-1; no clear D gene. The ends were cut back, 2 bases at V and 7 bases at J, with 8 bases in the middle. CDR3 length equals 12 residues. In germline, CDR1 is SGHAT, CDR2 FQNNGV.

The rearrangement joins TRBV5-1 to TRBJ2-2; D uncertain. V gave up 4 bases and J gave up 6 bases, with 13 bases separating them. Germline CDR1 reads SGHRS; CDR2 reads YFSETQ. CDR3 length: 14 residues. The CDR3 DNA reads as TGCGCCAGCAGCCGAGTTCCGACGGCCGGGGAGCTGTTTTTT. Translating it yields CASSRVPTAGELFF. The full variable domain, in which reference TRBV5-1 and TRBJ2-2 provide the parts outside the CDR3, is KAGVTQTPRYLIKTRGQQVTLSCSPISGHRSVSWYQQTPGQGLQFLFEYFSETQRNKGNFPGRFSGRQFSNSRSEMNVSTLELGDSALYLCASSRVPTAGELFFGEGSRLTVL.

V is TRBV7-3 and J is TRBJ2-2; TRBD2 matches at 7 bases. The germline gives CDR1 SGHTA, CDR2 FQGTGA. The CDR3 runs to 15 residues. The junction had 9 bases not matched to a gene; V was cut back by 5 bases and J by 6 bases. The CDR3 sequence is CASSQSSGLPGELFF. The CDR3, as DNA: TGTGCCAGCAGCCAATCTAGCGGACTTCCCGGGGAGCTGTTTTTT.

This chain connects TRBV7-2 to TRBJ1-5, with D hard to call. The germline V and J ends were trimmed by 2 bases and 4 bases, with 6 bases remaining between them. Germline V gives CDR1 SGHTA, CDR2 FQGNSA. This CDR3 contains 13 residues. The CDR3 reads CASSLSQNQPQHF. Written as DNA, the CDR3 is TGTGCCAGCAGCTTATCACAGAATCAGCCCCAGCATTTT.

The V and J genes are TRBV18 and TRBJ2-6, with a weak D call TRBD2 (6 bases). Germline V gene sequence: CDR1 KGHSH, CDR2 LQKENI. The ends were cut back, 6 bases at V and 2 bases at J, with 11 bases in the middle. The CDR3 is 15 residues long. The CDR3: CASSHGGTGANVLTF. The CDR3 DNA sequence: TGTGCCAGCTCCCACGGAGGGACTGGGGCCAACGTCCTGACTTTC.

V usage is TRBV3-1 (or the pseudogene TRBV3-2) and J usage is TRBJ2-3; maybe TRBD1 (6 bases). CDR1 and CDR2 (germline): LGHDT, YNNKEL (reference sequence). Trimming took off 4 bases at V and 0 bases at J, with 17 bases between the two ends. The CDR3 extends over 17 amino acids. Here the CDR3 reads CASSRRTGTPSTDTQYF. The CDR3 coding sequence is TGTGCCAGCAGCCGGCGCACCGGGACACCTAGCACAGATACGCAGTATTTT.

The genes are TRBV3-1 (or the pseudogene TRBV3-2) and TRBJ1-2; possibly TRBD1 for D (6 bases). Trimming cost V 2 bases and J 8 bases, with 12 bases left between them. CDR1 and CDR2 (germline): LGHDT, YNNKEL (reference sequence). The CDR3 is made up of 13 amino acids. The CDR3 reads CASSQLLGGGYTF. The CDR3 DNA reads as TGTGCCAGCAGCCAACTATTAGGGGGAGGCTACACCTTC.

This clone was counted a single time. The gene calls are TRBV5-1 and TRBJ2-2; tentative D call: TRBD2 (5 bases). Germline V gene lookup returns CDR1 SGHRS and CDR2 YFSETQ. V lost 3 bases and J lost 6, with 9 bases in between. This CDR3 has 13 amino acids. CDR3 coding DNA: TGCGCCAGCAGCTATGAGGGCTCCGGGGAGCTGTTTTTT. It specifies CASSYEGSGELFF.

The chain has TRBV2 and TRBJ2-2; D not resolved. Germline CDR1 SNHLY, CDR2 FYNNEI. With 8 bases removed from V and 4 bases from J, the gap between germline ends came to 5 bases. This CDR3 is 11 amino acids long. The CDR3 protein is CASGSTGELFF. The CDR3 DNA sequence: TGTGCCAGCGGATCCACCGGGGAGCTGTTTTTT. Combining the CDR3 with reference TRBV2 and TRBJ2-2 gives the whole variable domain EPEVTQTPSHQVTQMGQEVILRCVPISNHLYFYWYRQILGQKVEFLVSFYNNEISEKSEIFDDQFSVERPDGSNFTLKIRSTKLEDSAMYFCASGSTGELFFGEGSRLTVL.

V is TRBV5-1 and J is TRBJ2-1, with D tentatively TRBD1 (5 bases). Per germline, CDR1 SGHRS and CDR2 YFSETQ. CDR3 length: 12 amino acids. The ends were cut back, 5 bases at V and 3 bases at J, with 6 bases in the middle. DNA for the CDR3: TGCGCCAGCAGTGACAGCTACAATGAGCAGTTCTTC. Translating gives CASSDSYNEQFF.

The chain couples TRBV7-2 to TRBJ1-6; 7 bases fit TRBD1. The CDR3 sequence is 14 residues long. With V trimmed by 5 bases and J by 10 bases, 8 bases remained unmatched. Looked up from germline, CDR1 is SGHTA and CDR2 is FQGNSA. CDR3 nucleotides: TGTGCCAGCAGCCCGCGACAGGGAAACTCACCCCTCCACTTT. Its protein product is CASSPRQGNSPLHF.

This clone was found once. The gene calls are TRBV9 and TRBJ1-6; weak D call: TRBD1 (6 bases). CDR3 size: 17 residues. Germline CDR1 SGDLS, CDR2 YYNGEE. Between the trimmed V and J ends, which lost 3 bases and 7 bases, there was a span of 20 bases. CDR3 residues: CASSGDEGGIGNSPLHF. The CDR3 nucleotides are TGTGCCAGCAGCGGTGATGAAGGGGGAATAGGAAATTCACCCCTCCACTTT. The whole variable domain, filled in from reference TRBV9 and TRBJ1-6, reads DSGVTQTPKHLITATGQRVTLRCSPRSGDLSVYWYQQSLDQGLQFLIQYYNGEERAKGNILERFSAQQFPDLHSELNLSSLELGDSALYFCASSGDEGGIGNSPLHFGNGTRLTVT.

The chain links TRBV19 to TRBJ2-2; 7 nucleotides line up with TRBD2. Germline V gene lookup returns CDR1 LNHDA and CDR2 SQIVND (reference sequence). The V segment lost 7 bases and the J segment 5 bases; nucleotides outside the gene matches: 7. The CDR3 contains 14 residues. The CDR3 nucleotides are TGTGCCAGTACTGGGGGGGTTAGGACCGGGGAGCTGTTTTTT. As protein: CASTGGVRTGELFF.